The rows below give T cell receptor beta chains drawn from one sample of a study of T cells after somatic rescue of genetic block. The repertoire was sequenced with immunoSEQ multiplex PCR; TCRdb's copy has only in-frame clones and lacks some. This table holds about 63,000 clones, about 90% found once. Sequenced: peripheral blood mononuclear cells (PBMCs). The source of these receptors is a man between 40 and 49 years old. Both conserved end residues are part of each CDR3. The order of the fields is CDR3 protein, CDR3 DNA, J gene, V gene, D gene, clone size. A D gene is named only where the DNA matches it firmly. Only some rows state a clone size, as once, few, many or a class for expanded clones.

cdr3_aa: CASSATGGSRETQYF
cdr3_nt: TGTGCCAGCAGCGCCACAGGGGGGAGCCGAGAGACCCAGTACTTC
j_call: TRBJ2-5
v_call: TRBV6-1
d_call: TRBD1
clone_size: .

cdr3_aa: CASRQGGLQYEQYF
cdr3_nt: TGTGCCAGCCGCCAGGGGGGACTGCAATACGAGCAGTACTTC
j_call: TRBJ2-7
v_call: TRBV28
d_call: .
clone_size: few

cdr3_aa: CASSPPWTGELFF
cdr3_nt: TGTGCCAGCAGCCCGCCTTGGACCGGGGAGCTGTTTTTT
j_call: TRBJ2-2
v_call: TRBV11-3
d_call: .
clone_size: .

cdr3_aa: CASSQLSRPRDTGELFF
cdr3_nt: TGTGCCAGCAGCCAATTGTCCCGCCCGAGGGACACCGGGGAGCTGTTTTTT
j_call: TRBJ2-2
v_call: TRBV16
d_call: .
clone_size: .

cdr3_aa: CAWGQGVSGNQPQHF
cdr3_nt: TGTGCCTGGGGACAGGGAGTTAGTGGCAATCAGCCCCAGCATTTT
j_call: TRBJ1-5
v_call: TRBV30
d_call: TRBD1
clone_size: .

cdr3_aa: CASSQGAGANVLTF
cdr3_nt: TGTGCCAGCTCACAGGGGGCTGGGGCCAACGTCCTGACTTTC
j_call: TRBJ2-6
v_call: TRBV18
d_call: .
clone_size: .

cdr3_aa: CASSFPDGYNEQFF
cdr3_nt: TGTGCCAGCAGTTTCCCAGACGGGTACAATGAGCAGTTCTTC
j_call: TRBJ2-1
v_call: TRBV28
d_call: .
clone_size: .

cdr3_aa: CASRRKIQETQYF
cdr3_nt: TGTGCCAGCAGGAGGAAGATCCAAGAGACCCAGTACTTC
j_call: TRBJ2-5
v_call: TRBV2
d_call: .
clone_size: .

cdr3_aa: CASSRDYYGYTF
cdr3_nt: TGTGCCAGCTCAAGAGATTACTATGGCTACACCTTC
j_call: TRBJ1-2
v_call: TRBV6-5
d_call: .
clone_size: .

cdr3_aa: CASSRTQGHEQYF
cdr3_nt: TGTGCCAGCAGCCGGACACAGGGGCACGAGCAGTACTTC
j_call: TRBJ2-7
v_call: TRBV5-4
d_call: TRBD1
clone_size: .

cdr3_aa: CASSVVERETQYF
cdr3_nt: TGTGCCAGCAGCGTAGTGGAGCGAGAGACCCAGTACTTC
j_call: TRBJ2-5
v_call: TRBV9
d_call: .
clone_size: .

cdr3_aa: CASSLEGSSPLHF
cdr3_nt: TGTGCCAGCAGCTTGGAGGGGAGCTCACCCCTCCACTTT
j_call: TRBJ1-6
v_call: TRBV5-4
d_call: .
clone_size: .

cdr3_aa: CASSQEFLAGASSEQYF
cdr3_nt: TGTGCCAGCAGCCAAGAGTTTTTGGCGGGAGCCAGTTCCGAGCAGTACTTC
j_call: TRBJ2-7
v_call: TRBV14
d_call: TRBD2
clone_size: .

cdr3_aa: CATSLTLYGMGNTEAFF
cdr3_nt: TGTGCCACCAGCCTTACCCTCTACGGGATGGGTAACACTGAAGCTTTCTTT
j_call: TRBJ1-1
v_call: TRBV15
d_call: .
clone_size: .

cdr3_aa: CASSPDRWNTEAFF
cdr3_nt: TGTGCCAGCAGCCCCGACAGGTGGAACACTGAAGCTTTCTTT
j_call: TRBJ1-1
v_call: TRBV5-4
d_call: .
clone_size: .

cdr3_aa: CASSLVKPTEAFF
cdr3_nt: TGTGCCAGCAGCTTAGTTAAGCCCACTGAAGCTTTCTTT
j_call: TRBJ1-1
v_call: TRBV5-6
d_call: .
clone_size: .

cdr3_aa: CASTNGAGLAGVDTQYF
cdr3_nt: TGTGCCAGCACTAACGGGGCCGGGCTAGCGGGAGTGGATACGCAGTATTTT
j_call: TRBJ2-3
v_call: TRBV5-4
d_call: TRBD2
clone_size: .

cdr3_aa: CASRTGTGVAFF
cdr3_nt: TGTGCCAGCAGGACCGGGACAGGGGTGGCTTTCTTT
j_call: TRBJ1-1
v_call: TRBV14
d_call: TRBD1
clone_size: once

cdr3_aa: CASSTAGTGANTEAFF
cdr3_nt: TGCGCCAGCAGCACGGCCGGGACAGGAGCCAACACTGAAGCTTTCTTT
j_call: TRBJ1-1
v_call: TRBV5-1
d_call: TRBD1
clone_size: .

cdr3_aa: CASSYERSSTDTQYF
cdr3_nt: TGTGCCAGCAGCTATGAGAGATCTAGCACAGATACGCAGTATTTT
j_call: TRBJ2-3
v_call: TRBV5-4
d_call: .
clone_size: .

cdr3_aa: CASSGAGGWTDTQYF
cdr3_nt: TGTGCCAGCAGTGGTGCGGGGGGCTGGACAGATACGCAGTATTTT
j_call: TRBJ2-3
v_call: TRBV2
d_call: TRBD2
clone_size: .